The 22 T cell receptor beta chains below all came from one sample that was sequenced in a study of blood T cells in healthy people across ages. PCR was performed a second time for about 7 to 12 cycles using a sample-barcoded 5' primer and a J-beta primer mix. TCRdb passed the 5' RACE reads through MiXCR, listing each CDR3 protein once. The sample carries fewer than 900,000 distinct CDR3 sequences, 35% to 45% recorded once. Sequenced sample: blood. The receptors were gathered from a woman in her fifties or sixties in good health.

J is TRBJ1-5 and V is TRBV20-1; 10 nucleotides line up with TRBD1. V gave up 6 bases and J gave up 5 bases; unmatched junction bases: 7. This CDR3 is 14 amino acids long. The germline gives CDR1 DFQATT, CDR2 SNEGSKA (reference sequence). The DNA of the CDR3 is TGCAGTGCCCCCGTTGGGACAGGGGATCAGCCCCAGCATTTT. Translated, it gives CSAPVGTGDQPQHF.

The gene calls are TRBV18 and TRBJ1-1; maybe TRBD1 (6 bases). The germline V and J ends were trimmed by 6 bases and 8 bases, with 13 bases remaining between them. Looked up from germline, CDR1 is KGHSH and CDR2 is LQKENI. The CDR3 sequence is 12 residues long. CDR3 region: CASSGPGVEAFF. In nucleotides, the CDR3 is TGTGCCAGCTCCGGGCCAGGGGTGGAAGCTTTCTTT.

In its sample, this clonotype was seen a few times. The chain recombines TRBV5-1 with TRBJ2-5; 9 nucleotides agree with TRBD2. Germline CDR1 and CDR2: SGHRS and YFSETQ. This CDR3 is 16 amino acids long. Trimming removed 3 bases from V and 4 bases from J; junction bases left unmatched: 10. CDR3 sequence (DNA): TGCGCCAGCAGCTCACCGCTAGCGGGGTTTAGAGAGACCCAGTACTTC. Translation gives CASSSPLAGFRETQYF.

This clonotype was seen only a few times. The chain couples TRBV5-6 to TRBJ2-2; perhaps TRBD2 as D (6 bases). The CDR3 runs 16 residues. Germline-derived CDR1 and CDR2 are SGHDT and YYEEEE. V lost 5 bases to trimming and J lost 0 bases, with 14 bases between them. The CDR3 DNA follows: TGTGCCAGCAGGCCCTTCGTAGCGGCGAACACCGGGGAGCTGTTTTTT. Its translation: CASRPFVAANTGELFF.

V gene TRBV29-1 combines with J gene TRBJ2-2; D is tentatively TRBD1 or TRBD2 (5 bases each). The CDR3 is 15 residues long. V was clipped by 7 bases and J by 0 bases, with 15 bases between them. Germline V gene sequence: CDR1 SQVTM, CDR2 ANQGSEA. CDR3 DNA sequence: TGCAGCGGAGGGAGTCCCAGGGCGAACACCGGGGAGCTGTTTTTT. Its protein is CSGGSPRANTGELFF.

This chain connects TRBV7-2 to TRBJ2-7; D possibly corresponds to TRBD2 (5 bases). V lost 1 base and J lost 2, with 12 bases in between. The length of the CDR3 is 15 residues. CDR1 is SGHTA and CDR2 is FQGNSA in the germline V gene. CDR3 coding DNA: TGTGCCAGCAGCTTAGTGTGGGAGAGACCCTACGAGCAGTACTTC. Translated: CASSLVWERPYEQYF.

A remark on this clonotype: A read error may explain this, as a much larger clone is one base away. This chain connects TRBV7-2 to TRBJ2-5, with a tentative D call TRBD2 (6 bases). Trimming left V 7 bases short and J 13 bases short, with 28 bases between. Germline V gene sequence: CDR1 SGHTA, CDR2 FQGNSA. This CDR3 region has 15 residues. The CDR3 nucleotides are TGTGCCAGCACCCTGGTAGGCGGGGAAGTACGGGAGCGGTACTTC. This sequence encodes CASTLVGGEVRERYF. Combining the CDR3 with reference TRBV7-2 and TRBJ2-5 gives the whole variable domain GAGVSQSPSNKVTEKGKDVELRCDPISGHTALYWYRQSLGQGLEFLIYFQGNSAPDKSGLPSDRFSAERTGGSVSTLTIQRTQQEDSAVYLCASTLVGGEVRERYFGPGTRLLVL.

The chain recombines TRBV12-3 or TRBV12-4 with TRBJ1-2; a weak D match, TRBD1 (6 bases). With 4 bases removed from V and 4 bases from J, the gap between germline ends came to 19 bases. CDR3 length: 16 residues. The CDR3 DNA reads TGTGCCAGCAGTTCCAAGGGTGGGGGGGGCGGCTATGGCTACACCTTC. Protein product: CASSSKGGGGGYGYTF.

This clonotype was seen more than once but under ten times. This chain links TRBV7-9 with TRBJ2-6; 8 bases match TRBD1. Germline V CDR1 and CDR2: SEHNR, FQNEAQ (reference sequence). The CDR3 spans 18 residues. Trimming at V came to 7 bases and at J to 0 bases, leaving 11 bases not matched to a gene. CDR3 nucleotide sequence: TGTGCCAGCATCCCCACCATTGGACAGGGCTCTGGGGCCAACGTCCTGACTTTC. Translated, it gives CASIPTIGQGSGANVLTF.

In its sample, this clonotype was seen a few times. This chain connects TRBV7-3 to TRBJ2-5, with TRBD2 matching 7 bases. With the DNA end fitting TRBJ2-7 better, the J assignment may be wrong. Looked up from germline, CDR1 is SGHTA and CDR2 is FQGTGA. The CDR3 spans 15 residues. The CDR3 loop is CASSLGLAVPYEQYF. CDR3 nucleotides: TGTGCCAGCAGCTTAGGTCTAGCGGTCCCCTACGAGCAGTACTTC.

This chain links TRBV20-1 with TRBJ2-3; D might be TRBD1 or TRBD2, each matching 6 bases. V gave up 5 bases and J gave up 0 bases, with 12 bases separating them. From germline, CDR1 is DFQATT and CDR2 SNEGSKA (reference sequence). This CDR3 comprises 14 residues. The CDR3 DNA is TGCAGTGCTGGAAGGGGGGCTAGCACAGATACGCAGTATTTT. It encodes CSAGRGASTDTQYF.

On this clonotype itself: A much larger clone is a single base away; this may be a read error. CDR3: CVSSLASEQYF. The CDR3 nucleotides read TGTGTCAGCAGTTTAGCTAGCGAGCAGTACTTC. This chain joins TRBV12-3 or TRBV12-4 and TRBJ2-7; D unresolved. The CDR3 has 11 residues.

V gene TRBV4-1 combines with J gene TRBJ1-6; D remains ambiguous. Trimming took off 7 bases at V and 0 bases at J, with 22 bases between the two ends. CDR3 length: 19 residues. Germline-derived CDR1 and CDR2 are MGHRA and YSYEKL. The CDR3 here is CASTDPARGRHSYNSPLHF. CDR3 DNA: TGCGCCAGCACCGATCCGGCCCGTGGACGCCACTCCTATAATTCACCCCTCCACTTT.

CDR3 bases: TGCAGTGCTAGAGAAGGGACTAGCGGAGCCGAGCAGTACTTC. Protein: CSAREGTSGAEQYF. V gene TRBV20-1 combines with J gene TRBJ2-4; TRBD2 agrees at 11 bases. The J call may be faulty, since TRBJ2-7 better matches the DNA end. CDR3 length: 14 amino acids. Looked up from germline, CDR1 is DFQATT and CDR2 is SNEGSKA (reference sequence).

V gene TRBV6-1 combines with J gene TRBJ2-5; TRBD2 matches at 12 bases. This CDR3 comprises 14 residues. Germline-derived CDR1 and CDR2 are MNHNS and SASEGT. The ends lost 9 bases at V and 2 bases at J; junction bases unmatched: 4. CDR3 in amino acids: CASVLAGGQETQYF. CDR3 nucleotide sequence: TGTGCCAGTGTCCTAGCGGGGGGGCAAGAGACCCAGTACTTC.

There are many counts of this clonotype. The V and J genes are TRBV5-6 and TRBJ2-1; 7 bases align to TRBD2. CDR1 is SGHDT and CDR2 is YYEEEE in the germline V gene. V shed 0 bases, J shed 2 bases, and the junction held 8 bases outside the gene matches. This CDR3 region has 17 residues. CDR3 DNA: TGTGCCAGCAGCTTGGGGTCTCCGGCGGGGGCCTACAATGAGCAGTTCTTC. This sequence encodes CASSLGSPAGAYNEQFF.

This clonotype was recorded at least ten times. The chain has TRBV5-1 and TRBJ2-1; D is possibly TRBD2 (7 bases). Germline CDR1 is SGHRS and CDR2 is YFSETQ. V lost 4 bases and J lost 1, with 15 bases in between. CDR3 length equals 16 residues. The CDR3 region is CASSNRGGASYNEQFF. As DNA, the CDR3 is TGCGCCAGCAGCAATCGTGGGGGGGCGTCCTACAATGAGCAGTTCTTC.

CDR3 nucleotide sequence: TGTGCCAGCAGCGCTCGACTAGCGGCACTGGGGCAGTTCTTC. This codes for CASSARLAALGQFF. The chain links TRBV7-2 to TRBJ2-1; the match to TRBD2 covers 9 bases. Unmatched junction bases numbered 11, after V lost 5 bases and J lost 12 bases. In germline, CDR1 is SGHTA, CDR2 FQGNSA. The CDR3 totals 14 residues.

This clonotype showed up many times. This chain links TRBV10-3 with TRBJ2-5; the D is unclear. In germline, CDR1 is ENHRY, CDR2 SYGVKD. Between the trimmed V and J ends, which lost 3 bases and 1 base, there was a span of 6 bases. CDR3 size: 13 residues. The CDR3 protein is CAISELLQETQYF. The CDR3 coding sequence is TGTGCCATCAGTGAACTACTCCAAGAGACCCAGTACTTC.

This clonotype was counted ten times or more. The rearrangement uses TRBV27 and TRBJ2-1; D ambiguous. With 6 bases removed from V and 5 bases from J, the gap between germline ends came to 23 bases. CDR1 is MNHEY and CDR2 is SMNVEV in the germline V gene (reference sequence). This CDR3 region has 17 residues. The CDR3 sequence: CASRTLPRLGLNNEQFF. CDR3 nucleotide sequence: TGTGCCAGCAGAACCCTGCCCAGGTTAGGGTTAAACAATGAGCAGTTCTTC.

This clonotype was observed a handful of times. The chain links TRBV7-9 to TRBJ2-5, with D hard to call. The CDR3 runs 14 residues. Germline V gene sequence: CDR1 SEHNR, CDR2 FQNEAQ (reference sequence). Trimming took off 5 bases at V and 11 bases at J, with 21 bases between the two ends. The CDR3 DNA reads TGTGCCAGCAGCCCGATGCCTAGTATCAATGAGCAGTACTTC. As protein: CASSPMPSINEQYF.

This chain uses TRBV2 with TRBJ2-4, with TRBD2 matching 7 bases. Gene TRBJ2-5 matches the end of the DNA better, so the J call may be wrong. Germline V gene data show CDR1 as SNHLY and CDR2 as FYNNEI. This CDR3 is built from 14 residues. As DNA, the CDR3 is TGTGCCAGCATCTTGCGGGAGAGAGGAGAGACCCAGTACTTC. It is translated as CASILRERGETQYF.